This is a list of T cell receptor beta chains from one sample in a study of T cells in Graves' hyperthyroidism and ophthalmopathy. TCRdb independently ran MiXCR on the multiplex PCR reads; one entry per CDR3 protein. The data contain 690,000 or so distinct CDR3 sequences, roughly 20% of them seen just once; the ten biggest clones take up 16%. Sequencing used blood. Receptor source: a woman aged 50 to 60 with Graves' hyperthyroidism that later progressed to Graves' ophthalmopathy. Each CDR3 is given with its conserved first and last residue. The order of the fields is V gene, J gene, D gene, CDR3 length, CDR3 protein. D genes are given only for firm matches.

>TRBV6-1|TRBJ1-2|-|14
CASSPPVRAYGYTF
>TRBV7-8|TRBJ1-2|-|13
CASSLAQGRVYTF
>TRBV7-3|TRBJ1-2|TRBD1|15
CASSSGGQGHYGYTF
>TRBV20-1|TRBJ2-5|-|15
CSANSSPGGQETQYF
>TRBV6-6|TRBJ2-6|-|19
CASSYTFDGIFTGANVLTF
>TRBV12-3/TRBV12-4|TRBJ2-7|-|12
CASNPDSYEQYF
>TRBV30|TRBJ2-5|-|11
CAWSGEETQYF
>TRBV2|TRBJ1-1|-|15
CASRPFLTLNTEAFF
>TRBV19|TRBJ2-2|-|14
CASSIPGTAGELFF
>TRBV7-9|TRBJ1-3|-|15
CASGLVSGTGNTIYF
>TRBV10-3|TRBJ1-5|-|16
CAISESRGISNQPQHF
>TRBV12-3/TRBV12-4|TRBJ2-3|TRBD1|13
CATRQGSTDTQYF
>TRBV5-5|TRBJ1-4|-|16
CASSSEQGRPNEKLFF
>TRBV15|TRBJ2-3|-|15
CATSRDLEPSNTQYF
>TRBV5-1|TRBJ2-7|-|13
CASAADGSSEQYF
>TRBV7-3|TRBJ2-3|TRBD2|16
CASSLTRGSGVDTQYF
>TRBV11-3|TRBJ2-1|TRBD1|15
CASSSGQGTDNEQFF
>TRBV12-3/TRBV12-4|TRBJ1-2|-|13
CASSEGGRYGYTF
>TRBV9|TRBJ1-2|-|13
CASSHGLAYGYTF
>TRBV10-3|TRBJ1-5|-|18
CAISESPWRQASNQPQHF
>TRBV7-8|TRBJ1-4|-|15
CASSATQGDNEKLFF
>TRBV20-1|TRBJ1-2|-|12
CSADELLYGYTF
>TRBV19|TRBJ1-4|-|17
CASSDRRGGATNEKLFF
>TRBV9|TRBJ1-2|-|15
CASSVTGQENYGYTF
>TRBV12-3/TRBV12-4|TRBJ1-4|TRBD1|15
CASSLMGQGNEKLFF
>TRBV20-1|TRBJ1-1|-|12
CSAADRNTEAFF
>TRBV5-1|TRBJ1-1|TRBD1|14
CASSVGTVNTEAFF